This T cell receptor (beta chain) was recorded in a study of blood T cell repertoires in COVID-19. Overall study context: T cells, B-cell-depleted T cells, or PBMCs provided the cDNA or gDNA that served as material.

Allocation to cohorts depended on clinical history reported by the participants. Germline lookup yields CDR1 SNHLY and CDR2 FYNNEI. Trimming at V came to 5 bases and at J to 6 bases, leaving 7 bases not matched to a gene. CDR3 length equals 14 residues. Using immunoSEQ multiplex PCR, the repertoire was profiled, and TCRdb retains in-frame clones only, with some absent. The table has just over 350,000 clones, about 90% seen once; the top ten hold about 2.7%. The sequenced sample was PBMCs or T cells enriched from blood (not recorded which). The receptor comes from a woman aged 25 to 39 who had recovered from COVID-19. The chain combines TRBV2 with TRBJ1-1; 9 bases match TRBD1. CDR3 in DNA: TGTGCCAGCAGTCGGGACAGGGATTTGCCTGAAGCTTTCTTT. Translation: CASSRDRDLPEAFF. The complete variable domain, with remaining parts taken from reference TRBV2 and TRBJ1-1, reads EPEVTQTPSHQVTQMGQEVILRCVPISNHLYFYWYRQILGQKVEFLVSFYNNEISEKSEIFDDQFSVERPDGSNFTLKIRSTKLEDSAMYFCASSRDRDLPEAFFGQGTRLTVV.